This TCR beta chain was found in a study of human T cells and chemical hapten exposure. Study-level points and caveats: Donors in the study had alopecia, meaning their immune response may differ from healthy people's.

As for this clonotype: Its antigen remains unidentified.

Unique molecular identifiers were affixed to discrete cDNA molecules within the library. TCRdb re-derived calls from the RACE reads in MiXCR, one entry per CDR3 protein. The sample includes around 62,000 distinct CDR3 sequences, about 7% of them seen just once. Noted time point: pre-sensitization, week 0. The sample's treatment: therapeutic diphenylcyclopropenone sensitization with weekly scalp DPC. V shed 2 bases and J 0 bases; nucleotides not matched to a gene: 8. The germline V gene has CDR1 SGHRS and CDR2 YFSETQ. This CDR3 comprises 17 residues. V and J are TRBV5-1 and TRBJ1-5; 7 nucleotides line up with TRBD1. This TCR was sampled from a woman in her 30s with alopecia areata. Some clones in this sample may be carry-over from other donors' samples. Sequencing used whole blood, obtained in connection with sensitization to the hapten diphenylcyclopropenone (DPC). In nucleotides, the CDR3 is TGCGCCAGCAGCTTTCTCCCGACAGGGACTAGCAATCAGCCCCAGCATTTT. It encodes CASSFLPTGTSNQPQHF.